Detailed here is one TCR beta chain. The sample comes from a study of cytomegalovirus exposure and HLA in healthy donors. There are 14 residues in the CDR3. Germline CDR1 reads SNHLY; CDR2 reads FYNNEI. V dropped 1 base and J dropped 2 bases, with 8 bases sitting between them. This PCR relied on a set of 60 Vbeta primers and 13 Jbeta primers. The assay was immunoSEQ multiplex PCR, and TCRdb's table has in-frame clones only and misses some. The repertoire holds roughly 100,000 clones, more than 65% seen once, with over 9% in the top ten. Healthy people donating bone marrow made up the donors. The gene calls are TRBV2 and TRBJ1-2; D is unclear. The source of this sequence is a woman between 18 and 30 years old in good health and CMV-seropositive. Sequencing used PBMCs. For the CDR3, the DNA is TGTGCCAGCAGTGAAGAGGCAGGAAACTATGGCTACACCTTC. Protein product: CASSEEAGNYGYTF.